The T cell receptor (beta chain) under discussion was sequenced for a study of blood T cell repertoires in COVID-19. Study at large: T cells, B-cell-depleted T cells, or PBMCs supplied cDNA or gDNA.

The CDR3 consists of 17 residues. CDR1 and CDR2 (germline): LNHDA, SQIVND (reference sequence). Trimming cost V 5 bases and J 0 bases, with 17 bases left between them. The authors' processing: Amplification of reference gene primers was used by the study to estimate nucleated cell counts. The assay was immunoSEQ multiplex PCR, and TCRdb's table has in-frame clones only and misses some. The DNA was the basis for D and trimming; V, J and clone size are from that table. The sample consists of around 290,000 clones, about nine tenths of them appearing once. Sequencing was performed on PBMCs or T cells enriched from blood (not recorded which). This receptor was obtained from a woman in her 40s who had recovered from COVID-19. The chain recombines TRBV19 with TRBJ1-5; D is undetermined. CDR3 nucleotide sequence: TGTGCCAGTAGTTTGTTGGCGGGAACAACTAGCAATCAGCCCCAGCATTTT. It yields the protein CASSLLAGTTSNQPQHF.